This TCR beta chain stems from a study of CD8+CD57+ T cells in acquired aplastic anemia. CDR3 length equals 12 residues. Germline lookup yields CDR1 LNHDA and CDR2 SQIVND (reference sequence). The V and J ends lost 4 bases and 6 bases respectively, with 10 bases between them. Profiling of TCR beta VDJ combinations and CDR3 sequences used genomic DNA as template. TCRdb called the reads again in MiXCR, with one record for every CDR3 protein. The repertoire includes over 150,000 distinct CDR3 sequences, around 50% of them detected once, and 10% to 15% sits in the top ten. The authors sequenced patients whose flow cytometry had shown CD8+CD57+ cell expansion. Prior therapy had not been administered to any patient at the time of blood sampling.

J is TRBJ2-7 and V is TRBV19; the D gene could be TRBD1 or TRBD2 (5 bases each). The TCR comes from a human donor with aplastic anemia. Material for sequencing was sorted CD4+, CD8+, or CD8+CD57+ T cells (not recorded which) from PBMCs. The CDR3 coding sequence is TGTGCCAGTAGTAATCCGGGACGCGAGCAGTACTTC. It codes for CASSNPGREQYF.